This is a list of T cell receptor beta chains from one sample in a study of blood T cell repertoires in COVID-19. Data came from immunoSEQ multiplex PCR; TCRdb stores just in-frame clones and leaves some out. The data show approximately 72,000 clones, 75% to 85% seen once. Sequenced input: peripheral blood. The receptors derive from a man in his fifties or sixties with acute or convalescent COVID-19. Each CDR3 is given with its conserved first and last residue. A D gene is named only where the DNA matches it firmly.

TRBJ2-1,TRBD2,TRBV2,CASSEPGLAVTNEQFF,TGTGCCAGCAGTGAACCGGGACTAGCGGTTACTAATGAGCAGTTCTTC
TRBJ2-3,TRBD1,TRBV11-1,CASSRRLAQGSVTQYF,TGTGCCAGCAGCCGCCGGCTGGCACAGGGGAGCGTCACGCAGTATTTT
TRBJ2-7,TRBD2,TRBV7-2,CASSLDSGGPREQYF,TGTGCCAGCAGCTTAGATAGCGGGGGGCCGCGTGAGCAGTACTTC
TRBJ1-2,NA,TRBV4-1,CASSQEGRGSGDGYTF,TGCGCCAGCAGCCAAGAGGGCAGGGGATCGGGCGATGGCTACACCTTC
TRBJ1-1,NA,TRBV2,CASTVEIPMNTEAFF,TGTGCCAGCACCGTAGAGATCCCCATGAACACTGAAGCTTTCTTT
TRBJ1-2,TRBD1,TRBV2,CASSLQGAHPEPYGYTF,TGTGCCAGCAGTTTACAGGGGGCCCACCCGGAACCCTATGGCTACACCTTC
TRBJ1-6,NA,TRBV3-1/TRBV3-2,CASSQDFQAWSPLHF,TGTGCCAGCAGCCAAGATTTCCAGGCCTGGTCACCCCTCCACTTT
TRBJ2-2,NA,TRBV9,CASKNLNTGELFF,TGTGCCAGCAAAAACTTGAACACCGGGGAGCTGTTTTTT
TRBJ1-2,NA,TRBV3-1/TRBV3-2,CASSQGHRVDFGYTF,TGTGCCAGCAGCCAAGGCCACAGGGTTGATTTTGGCTACACCTTC
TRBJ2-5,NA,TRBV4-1,CASSQYRRGTFQETQYF,TGCGCCAGCAGCCAATATCGGCGGGGGACATTCCAAGAGACCCAGTACTTC
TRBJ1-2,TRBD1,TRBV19,CASSIVGQGFSRYGYTF,TGTGCCAGTAGTATAGTGGGACAGGGGTTTTCACGCTATGGCTACACCTTC
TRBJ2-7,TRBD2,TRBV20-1,CSASLGGGTSYEQYF,TGCAGTGCTAGTCTAGGCGGGGGGACCTCCTACGAGCAGTACTTC
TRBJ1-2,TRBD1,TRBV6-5,CASRGQGVEGYTF,TGTGCCAGCAGGGGACAGGGGGTAGAGGGCTACACCTTC
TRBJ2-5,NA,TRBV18,CASSPLLTGRETQYF,TGTGCCAGCTCACCCCTCCTGACAGGTAGAGAGACCCAGTACTTC
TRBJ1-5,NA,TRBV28,CASSDRDTYSNQPQHF,TGTGCCAGCAGTGACCGGGACACTTATAGCAATCAGCCCCAGCATTTT
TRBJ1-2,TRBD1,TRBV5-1,CASSLESRLAGGDGYTF,TGCGCCAGCAGCTTGGAGTCACGGTTGGCAGGGGGCGATGGCTACACCTTC
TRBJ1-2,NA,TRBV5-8,CASSRGDYQGYTF,TGTGCCAGCAGCCGGGGTGATTACCAGGGCTACACCTTC
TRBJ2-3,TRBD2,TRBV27,CASSGGWIDTQYF,TGTGCCAGCAGCGGGGGGTGGATAGATACGCAGTATTTT
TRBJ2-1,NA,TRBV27,CASSPSPRNNEQFF,TGTGCCAGCAGCCCCAGCCCCAGGAACAATGAGCAGTTCTTC
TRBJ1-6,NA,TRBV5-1,CASSSTGASGDSPLHF,TGCGCCAGCAGCAGCACGGGAGCCTCGGGGGATTCACCCCTCCACTTT
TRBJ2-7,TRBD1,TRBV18,CASSGTGGNPYEQYF,TGTGCCAGCTCGGGCACAGGGGGTAATCCCTACGAGCAGTACTTC
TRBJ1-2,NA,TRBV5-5,CASSLVRVQGYTF,TGTGCCAGCAGCTTGGTGAGGGTCCAGGGCTACACCTTC
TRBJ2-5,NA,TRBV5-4,CASSLEGLRGETQYF,TGTGCCAGCAGCTTGGAGGGCTTAAGAGGGGAGACCCAGTACTTC
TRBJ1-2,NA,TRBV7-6,CASSLAPQGINYGYTF,TGTGCCAGCAGCTTAGCGCCCCAGGGAATTAACTATGGCTACACCTTC
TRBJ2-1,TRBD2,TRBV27,CASAKRGNYNEQFF,TGTGCCAGCGCGAAGCGGGGGAACTACAATGAGCAGTTCTTC
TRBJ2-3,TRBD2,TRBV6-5,CASSRGLAGDTQYF,TGTGCCAGCAGCCGTGGACTAGCCGGGGATACGCAGTATTTT
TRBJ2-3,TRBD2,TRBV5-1,CASSRQRTSGGVSTDTQYF,TGCGCCAGCAGCAGGCAACGGACTAGCGGGGGGGTTAGCACAGATACGCAGTATTTT